The rows below give T cell receptor beta chains drawn from one sample of a study of blood T cell repertoires in COVID-19. Clones were sequenced by immunoSEQ multiplex PCR, and TCRdb holds only the in-frame ones, with some missing. The sample records about 250,000 clones, around 86% being singletons. Sequenced input: peripheral blood. The source is a woman in her fifties or sixties who had recovered from COVID-19. CDR3s include the opening cysteine and the closing phenylalanine or tryptophan. A D gene is named only where the DNA matches it firmly. Size values are once, few and many counts, or a class for expanded clones, and some rows have none.

v_gene,abundance,j_gene,d_gene,CDR3nt,CDR3aa
TRBV28,.,TRBJ1-3,.,TGTGCCAGCAGGTCCAGGGGAAACACCATATATTTT,CASRSRGNTIYF
TRBV28,.,TRBJ2-2,.,TGTGCCAGCAGTTTCCAAACCGGGGAGCTGTTTTTT,CASSFQTGELFF
TRBV18,.,TRBJ1-1,TRBD1,TGTGCCAGCTCACCTCGACAGGGAGAGAACACTGAAGCTTTCTTT,CASSPRQGENTEAFF
TRBV28,.,TRBJ2-7,.,TGTGCCAGCAGATTAGGAGGGTCCTACGAGCAGTACTTC,CASRLGGSYEQYF
TRBV12-3/TRBV12-4,few,TRBJ1-1,.,TGTGCCAGCAGACTACACCTTACAGAAGCTTTCTTT,CASRLHLTEAFF
TRBV18,once,TRBJ1-2,TRBD1,TGTGCCAGCTCACCTGGGACAGCCCGGCTCGCCTATGGCTACACCTTC,CASSPGTARLAYGYTF
TRBV29-1,.,TRBJ2-3,.,TGCAGCGTCGGAGGAGATACGCAGTATTTT,CSVGGDTQYF
TRBV28,once,TRBJ1-2,.,TGTGCCAGCAGTTTAAACGCGGGCGGCTACACCTTC,CASSLNAGGYTF
TRBV7-2,.,TRBJ2-7,TRBD2,TGTGCCAGCAGTACAGAGGGGAGGGACTCCTACGAGCAGTACTTC,CASSTEGRDSYEQYF
TRBV19,.,TRBJ2-1,TRBD2,TGTGCCAGTAGTATAACCGGGACTAGCGGGATTAGCTCCTACAATGAGCAGTTCTTC,CASSITGTSGISSYNEQFF
TRBV7-2,.,TRBJ2-3,TRBD2,TGTGCCAGCAGCTCCGGACTAGCGGGGGGGACAGATACGCAGTATTTT,CASSSGLAGGTDTQYF
TRBV6-5,.,TRBJ2-1,.,TGTGCCAGCCACAGGGTCCATGAGCAGTTCTTC,CASHRVHEQFF
TRBV5-8,.,TRBJ2-3,TRBD2,TGTGCCAGCAGCCTTCGGACTAGCGGTACAGATACGCAGTATTTT,CASSLRTSGTDTQYF
TRBV6-2/TRBV6-3,.,TRBJ2-1,.,TGTGCCAGCAGTTACCTCCAGCGGATTAGCTCCTACAATGAGCAGTTCTTC,CASSYLQRISSYNEQFF
TRBV9,.,TRBJ2-7,.,TGTGCCAGCAGCGCCTTCTTCGTGGGGGGCGAGCAGTACTTC,CASSAFFVGGEQYF
TRBV19,.,TRBJ1-1,.,TGTGCCAGTCAGGGAGGAGTCACTGAAGCTTTCTTT,CASQGGVTEAFF
TRBV9,.,TRBJ2-2,TRBD1,TGTGCCAGCAGCCTACACCGGGACAGGGAAAGGGCGAACACCGGGGAGCTGTTTTTT,CASSLHRDRERANTGELFF
TRBV25-1,.,TRBJ2-7,TRBD1,TGTGCCAGCAGTGGAAAGTTGGGACAGGGAGCCTACGAGCAGTACTTC,CASSGKLGQGAYEQYF
TRBV5-8,.,TRBJ2-1,.,TGTGCCAGCAGCTTGGCCGGTCTGATGTACAATGAGCAGTTCTTC,CASSLAGLMYNEQFF
TRBV18,.,TRBJ2-1,.,TGTGCCAGCTCACCAATTCCGGGGTTTTACAATGAGCAGTTCTTC,CASSPIPGFYNEQFF
TRBV11-1,.,TRBJ2-5,TRBD2,TGTGCCAGCAGCTTTGGACTAGCGCGACAAGAGACCCAGTACTTC,CASSFGLARQETQYF
TRBV28,.,TRBJ2-4,.,TGTGCCAGCAGTTTGGGGGGAGGCGCTCAGTACTTC,CASSLGGGAQYF
TRBV11-2,.,TRBJ2-7,.,TGTGCCAGCAGCTTAGCCGGGGGCCTTGCGGGGGACTACGAGCAGTACTTC,CASSLAGGLAGDYEQYF
TRBV7-2,once,TRBJ1-2,TRBD1,TGTGCCAGCAGCTTAGAGGGGGCGCGCTATGGCTACACCTTC,CASSLEGARYGYTF
TRBV5-1,.,TRBJ2-1,TRBD2,TGCGCCAGCAGTTATGACGGGACTAGCTCCTACAATGAGCAGTTCTTC,CASSYDGTSSYNEQFF
TRBV7-3,.,TRBJ2-1,TRBD2,TGTGCCAGCAGCTTAGCCCCCGGACTAGCGGGGGGGCTTCAGTTCTTC,CASSLAPGLAGGLQFF